One and the same sample provided the 27 T cell receptor beta chains below, sequenced in a study of blood T cells in healthy people across ages. Combining a sample-barcoded 5' primer with a J-beta primer mix, a second PCR ran for roughly 7 to 11 cycles. MiXCR, applied by TCRdb to the 5' RACE reads, yields one record per CDR3 protein. The data hold 650,000 to 800,000 distinct CDR3 sequences, with more than 40% observed a single time. Material: blood. Receptors originate from a man in his sixties in good health.

There are many counts of this clonotype. The chain is built from TRBV12-3 or TRBV12-4 and TRBJ2-5; tentative D call: TRBD1 (6 bases). The V end was cut by 3 bases, the J end by 2 bases, with 10 bases between. The CDR3 sequence is 14 residues long. CDR3 sequence: CASSLLTGQETQYF. Written as DNA, the CDR3 is TGTGCCAGCAGTTTGTTGACAGGTCAAGAGACCCAGTACTTC.

The chain employs TRBV12-3 or TRBV12-4 and TRBJ2-3; 7 nucleotides align to TRBD1. The CDR3 runs 16 residues. The V and J ends lost 4 bases and 2 bases, in that order; junction bases with no gene match: 9. Here the CDR3 DNA reads TGTGCCAGCAGTTCTACCTCGGGACAGACCACAGATACGCAGTATTTT. It translates to CASSSTSGQTTDTQYF.

In its sample, this clonotype was seen a few times. The chain uses TRBV3-1 and TRBJ1-2; 8 nucleotides agree with TRBD1. CDR3 size: 14 residues. The V segment lost 6 bases and the J segment 4 bases; nucleotides outside the gene matches: 7. CDR1 and CDR2 from the germline V gene are LGHDT and YNNKEL (reference sequence). CDR3 in DNA: TGTGCCAGCAGTCCCTCAGGGGGCGTCTATGGCTACACCTTC. Its protein is CASSPSGGVYGYTF.

This sequence joins TRBV6-5 and TRBJ2-7, with 7 bases aligning to TRBD2. Germline V gene sequence: CDR1 MNHEY, CDR2 SVGAGI. This CDR3 contains 16 residues. V shed 3 bases and J 3 bases; nucleotides not matched to a gene: 11. CDR3 in amino acids: CASSYRGGSVYYEQYF. As DNA, the CDR3 is TGTGCCAGCAGTTATCGCGGCGGGAGTGTCTACTACGAGCAGTACTTC.

The CDR3 reads CASSPPTGDEQYF. The CDR3 nucleotides read TGTGCCAGCTCACCGCCAACAGGGGACGAGCAGTACTTC. The chain couples TRBV18 to TRBJ2-7, with 7 bases that match TRBD1. The CDR3 runs to 13 residues. With 3 bases clipped from V and 5 bases from J, the junction kept 4 bases outside the gene matches. Germline values: CDR1 KGHSH, CDR2 LQKENI.

The chain recombines TRBV30 with TRBJ2-6; 7 bases map to TRBD1. Looked up from germline, CDR1 is GTSNPN and CDR2 is SVGIG (reference sequence). The CDR3 loop spans 15 amino acids. Trimming at V came to 3 bases and at J to 5 bases, leaving 7 bases not matched to a gene. CDR3 amino acids: CAWRGGGPWANVLTF. The CDR3 DNA is TGTGCCTGGAGAGGGGGCGGTCCGTGGGCCAACGTCCTGACTTTC.

As for this clonotype: A much larger clone lies one base from this, so it may be a read error. The rearrangement uses TRBV7-2 and TRBJ2-4, with 11 bases identical to TRBD2. The J call may be mistaken, given a closer DNA end match to TRBJ2-5. The CDR3 covers 16 residues. Germline-derived CDR1 and CDR2 are SGHTA and FQGNSA. The CDR3 protein is CASNPGLAEGRETQYF. The DNA of the CDR3 is TGTGCCAGCAACCCGGGACTAGCGGAGGGGCGAGAGACCCAGTACTTC.

This clonotype was counted between two and nine times. V usage is TRBV9 and J usage is TRBJ2-3; D may be TRBD1 (6 bases). The CDR3 runs to 14 residues. CDR1 is SGDLS, CDR2 YYNGEE, per germline. Between the trimmed V and J ends, which lost 0 bases and 3 bases, there was a span of 8 bases. Here the CDR3 DNA reads TGTGCCAGCAGCGTAGGGGGGCTGACAGATACGCAGTATTTT. Amino acid sequence: CASSVGGLTDTQYF.

CDR3: CASSSRDRVSNEQFF. CDR3 nucleotide sequence: TGTGCCAGCAGTTCCCGGGACAGAGTTTCCAATGAGCAGTTCTTC. J is TRBJ2-1 and V is TRBV28, with TRBD1 identical over 7 bases. CDR3 length equals 15 residues. J lost 6 bases, V lost 4 bases, and 9 bases had no gene match. CDR1 and CDR2 from the germline V gene are MDHEN and SYDVKM.

This clonotype occurred once. The chain combines TRBV7-9 with TRBJ2-1; TRBD2 matches 7 bases. Trimming took 8 bases from V and 0 from J; bases not matched to a gene: 16. This CDR3 has 18 amino acids. CDR1 SEHNR and CDR2 FQNEAQ come from the germline V gene (reference sequence). The CDR3 nucleotides are TGTGCCAGCCCCCCGTGGGAAAGCGGGGATCTCTCCTACAATGAGCAGTTCTTC. This translates into CASPPWESGDLSYNEQFF.

This clonotype was counted ten times or more. V gene TRBV10-3 combines with J gene TRBJ2-1; either TRBD1 or TRBD2 may fit D (6 bases each). Per germline, CDR1 ENHRY and CDR2 SYGVKD. V dropped 4 bases and J dropped 6 bases, with 10 bases sitting between them. The CDR3 has 13 residues. The CDR3 loop is CAISGGGGNEQFF. For the CDR3, the DNA is TGTGCCATCAGTGGAGGGGGAGGCAATGAGCAGTTCTTC.

The chain recombines TRBV15 with TRBJ1-2, with TRBD1 as a possible D gene (5 bases). Between the trimmed V and J ends, which lost 1 base and 6 bases, there was a span of 15 bases. In germline, CDR1 is LNHNV, CDR2 YYDKDF (reference sequence). There are 15 residues in the CDR3. In nucleotides, the CDR3 is TGTGCCACCAGCAGAGTGGATCAGGGCGGTGATGGCTACACCTTC. Protein: CATSRVDQGGDGYTF.

The chain recombines TRBV4-3 with TRBJ2-3, with TRBD1 matching 7 bases. The V segment lost 2 bases and the J segment 4 bases; nucleotides outside the gene matches: 3. The length of the CDR3 is 14 residues. The germline CDR1 and CDR2 sequences are LGHNA and YSLEER. CDR3 nucleotide sequence: TGCGCCAGCAGCCAACGTACAGGGGCAGATACGCAGTATTTT. Protein product: CASSQRTGADTQYF.

This CDR3 is CASSPYPTGPIQGDGQFF. The CDR3 DNA is TGTGCCAGCAGTCCCTACCCGACCGGCCCAATCCAGGGGGATGGGCAGTTCTTC. V and J are TRBV27 and TRBJ2-1; 7 bases line up with TRBD1. Losses at the gene ends were 5 bases for V and 12 bases for J; bases not matched to a gene: 25. The germline V gene has CDR1 MNHEY and CDR2 SMNVEV (reference sequence). The CDR3 spans 18 residues.

Only a few counts were recorded for this clonotype. The chain joins TRBV7-2 to TRBJ2-1; D gene ambiguous. Germline values: CDR1 SGHTA, CDR2 FQGNSA. The CDR3 runs 12 residues. Between the trimmed V and J ends, which lost 1 base and 12 bases, there was a span of 10 bases. The CDR3 here is CASSLDWRGQFF. The CDR3 coding sequence is TGTGCCAGCAGCTTAGATTGGAGAGGGCAGTTCTTC. Together with reference TRBV7-2 and TRBJ2-1, the CDR3 gives the full variable domain: GAGVSQSPSNKVTEKGKDVELRCDPISGHTALYWYRQSLGQGLEFLIYFQGNSAPDKSGLPSDRFSAERTGGSVSTLTIQRTQQEDSAVYLCASSLDWRGQFFGPGTRLTVL.

This chain uses TRBV20-1 with TRBJ2-7, with 9 nucleotides matching TRBD2. The end of the DNA is better explained by TRBJ2-5, so the J call may be wrong. Germline V gene data show CDR1 as DFQATT and CDR2 as SNEGSKA (reference sequence). The CDR3 length is 13 residues. CDR3 region: CSGISGGRETQYF. CDR3 DNA sequence: TGCAGTGGCATAAGCGGGGGGCGAGAGACCCAGTACTTC.

The genes are TRBV5-6 and TRBJ2-4, with unresolved D. This CDR3 contains 13 residues. Per germline, CDR1 SGHDT and CDR2 YYEEEE. V was trimmed by 7 bases and J by 5 bases, leaving 13 bases between them. The CDR3 is CASEKAAENIQYF. In DNA, the CDR3 is TGTGCCAGCGAAAAGGCCGCAGAAAACATTCAGTACTTC.

In its sample, this clonotype was seen once. The chain is built from TRBV20-1 and TRBJ1-1; D perhaps matches TRBD1 (5 bases). The V end was cut by 6 bases, the J end by 5 bases, with 19 bases between. CDR1 is DFQATT and CDR2 is SNEGSKA in the germline V gene (reference sequence). The CDR3 spans 14 residues. For the CDR3, the DNA is TGCAGTGCCCGCACCGGGCCCCGGGGGACTGAAGCTTTCTTT. It translates to CSARTGPRGTEAFF.

This clonotype was found a few times. The chain combines TRBV7-9 with TRBJ1-1; TRBD1 is a possible D gene (5 bases). Looked up from germline, CDR1 is SEHNR and CDR2 is FQNEAQ (reference sequence). The V end lost 5 bases, the J end lost 0 bases, and 13 bases lay between the germline ends. This CDR3 is 15 amino acids long. CDR3 sequence (DNA): TGTGCCAGCAGCCTAGGACAAAGCCTGAACACTGAAGCTTTCTTT. It is translated as CASSLGQSLNTEAFF.

This sequence joins TRBV27 and TRBJ1-2, with 8 bases identical to TRBD1. Looked up from germline, CDR1 is MNHEY and CDR2 is SMNVEV (reference sequence). The CDR3 runs to 15 residues. V was pared by 4 bases and J by 7 bases, with 11 bases of the junction left unmatched. The CDR3 region is CASSSLDRVRFGYTF. The CDR3, as DNA: TGTGCCAGCAGTTCCTTGGACAGGGTCCGTTTTGGCTACACCTTC.

This clonotype came up many times. This rearrangement joins TRBV9 to TRBJ2-1; D unresolved. Germline values: CDR1 SGDLS, CDR2 YYNGEE. The CDR3 has 13 residues. V lost 2 bases and J 0 bases, leaving 3 bases between the germline ends. The CDR3 here is CASSVNSYNEQFF. The CDR3 DNA is TGTGCCAGCAGCGTTAACTCCTACAATGAGCAGTTCTTC.

This clonotype has ten or more counts. V is TRBV12-3 or TRBV12-4 and J is TRBJ2-1, with 8 bases lining up with TRBD1. Trimming removed 2 bases from V and 8 bases from J; junction bases left unmatched: 5. The CDR3 runs to 14 residues. CDR3 protein: CASSLKAGGHEQFF. The CDR3 DNA follows: TGTGCCAGCAGTTTAAAAGCAGGGGGCCATGAGCAGTTCTTC.

The V and J genes are TRBV11-2 and TRBJ2-5, with 8 bases lining up with TRBD1. Germline values: CDR1 SGHAT, CDR2 FQNNGV. The V and J ends lost 5 bases and 5 bases, in that order; junction bases with no gene match: 4. The CDR3 totals 13 residues. The CDR3 coding sequence is TGTGCCAGCAGCGTAAACAGGGGGGAGACCCAGTACTTC. Translated, it gives CASSVNRGETQYF.

This clonotype has a count of ten or more. The chain employs TRBV4-3 and TRBJ2-5; D is ambiguous. CDR1 and CDR2 (germline): LGHNA, YSLEER. The CDR3 sequence is 14 residues long. V lost 4 bases and J lost 5, with 14 bases in between. CDR3 nucleotide sequence: TGCGCCAGCAGCCCGGCCGACCGCCTTGAGACCCAGTACTTC. Protein sequence: CASSPADRLETQYF.

The chain carries TRBV5-1 and TRBJ2-7, with a tentative D call TRBD2 (6 bases). Germline V gene sequence: CDR1 SGHRS, CDR2 YFSETQ. The CDR3 extends over 12 amino acids. Trimming shortened V by 4 bases and J by 6 bases, and 11 bases separated the two germline ends. The CDR3, as DNA: TGCGCCAGCAGCGATTTGGGGGGCGAGCAGTACTTC. As protein: CASSDLGGEQYF.

V and J are TRBV6-2 or TRBV6-3 and TRBJ2-3; no clear D. The CDR3 runs to 15 residues. Trimming left V 6 bases short and J 0 bases short, with 13 bases between. From germline, CDR1 is MNHEY and CDR2 SVGEGT. The CDR3 reads CASRMDGPSTDTQYF. DNA for the CDR3: TGTGCCAGCAGGATGGACGGACCTAGCACAGATACGCAGTATTTT.

This clonotype was counted only a few times. The chain carries TRBV6-5 and TRBJ2-7; TRBD2 is a possible D gene (5 bases). The CDR3 runs 13 residues. Germline V gene data show CDR1 as MNHEY and CDR2 as SVGAGI. V dropped 6 bases and J dropped 0 bases, with 9 bases sitting between them. The CDR3 DNA reads as TGTGCCAGCAGGTCCGGGAACTCCTACGAGCAGTACTTC. Encoded protein: CASRSGNSYEQYF.